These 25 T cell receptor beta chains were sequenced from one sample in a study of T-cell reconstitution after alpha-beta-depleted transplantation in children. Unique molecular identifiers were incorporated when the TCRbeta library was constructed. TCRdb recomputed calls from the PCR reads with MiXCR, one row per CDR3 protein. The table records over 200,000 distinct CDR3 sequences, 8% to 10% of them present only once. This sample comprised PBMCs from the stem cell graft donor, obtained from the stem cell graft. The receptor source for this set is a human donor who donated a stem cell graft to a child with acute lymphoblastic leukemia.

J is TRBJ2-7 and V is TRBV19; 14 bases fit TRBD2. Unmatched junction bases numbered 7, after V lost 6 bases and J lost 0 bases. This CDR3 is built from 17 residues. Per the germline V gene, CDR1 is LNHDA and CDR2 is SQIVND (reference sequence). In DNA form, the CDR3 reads TGTGCCAGTAGCGGGACTAGCGGGGGCCTTAGCTCCTACGAGCAGTACTTC. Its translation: CASSGTSGGLSSYEQYF.

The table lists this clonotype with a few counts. As DNA, the CDR3 is TGTGCCAGCAGTTTATCTAGCCGAAAAGATACGCAGTATTTT. Translated: CASSLSSRKDTQYF. V usage is TRBV12-3 or TRBV12-4 and J usage is TRBJ2-3, with TRBD2 as a possible D gene (5 bases). The CDR3 is 14 residues long. Trimming pared 2 bases from V and 5 bases from J, leaving 11 bases between.

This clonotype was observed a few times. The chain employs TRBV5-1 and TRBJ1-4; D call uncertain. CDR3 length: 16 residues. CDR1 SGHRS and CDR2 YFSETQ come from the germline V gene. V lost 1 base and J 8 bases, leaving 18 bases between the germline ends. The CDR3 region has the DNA TGCGCCAGCAGCTTGCTCCCATCCGGAGGAGGAGAAAAACTGTTTTTT. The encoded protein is CASSLLPSGGGEKLFF.

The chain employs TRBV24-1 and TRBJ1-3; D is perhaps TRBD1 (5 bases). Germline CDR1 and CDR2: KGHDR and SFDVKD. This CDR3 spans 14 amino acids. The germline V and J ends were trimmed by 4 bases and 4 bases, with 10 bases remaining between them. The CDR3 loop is CATSDGTDGNTIYF. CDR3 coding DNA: TGTGCCACCAGTGACGGGACTGACGGAAACACCATATATTTT.

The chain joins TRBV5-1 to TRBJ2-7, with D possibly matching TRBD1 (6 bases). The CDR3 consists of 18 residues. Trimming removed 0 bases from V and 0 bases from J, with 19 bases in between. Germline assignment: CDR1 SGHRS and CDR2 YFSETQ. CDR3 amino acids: CASSLAVGTPISSYEQYF. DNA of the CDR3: TGCGCCAGCAGCTTGGCAGTCGGGACACCGATCAGCTCCTACGAGCAGTACTTC. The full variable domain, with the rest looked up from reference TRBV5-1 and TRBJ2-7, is KAGVTQTPRYLIKTRGQQVTLSCSPISGHRSVSWYQQTPGQGLQFLFEYFSETQRNKGNFPGRFSGRQFSNSRSEMNVSTLELGDSALYLCASSLAVGTPISSYEQYFGPGTRLTVT.

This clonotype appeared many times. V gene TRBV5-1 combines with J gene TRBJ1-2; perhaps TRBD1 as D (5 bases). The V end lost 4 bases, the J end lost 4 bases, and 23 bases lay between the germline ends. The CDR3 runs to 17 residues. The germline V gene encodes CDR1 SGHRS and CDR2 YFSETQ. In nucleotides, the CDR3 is TGCGCCAGCAGCCCGGACTGGGGCAGGCGGGGTGGCTATGGCTACACCTTC. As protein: CASSPDWGRRGGYGYTF. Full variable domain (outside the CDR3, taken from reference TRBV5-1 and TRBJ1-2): KAGVTQTPRYLIKTRGQQVTLSCSPISGHRSVSWYQQTPGQGLQFLFEYFSETQRNKGNFPGRFSGRQFSNSRSEMNVSTLELGDSALYLCASSPDWGRRGGYGYTFGSGTRLTVV.

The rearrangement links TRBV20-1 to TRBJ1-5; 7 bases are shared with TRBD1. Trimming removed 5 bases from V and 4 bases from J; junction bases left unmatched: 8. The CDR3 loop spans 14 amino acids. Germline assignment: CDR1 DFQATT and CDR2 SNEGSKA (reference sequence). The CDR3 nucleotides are TGCAGTGCTTCAAACAGGGGAGGTAATCAGCCCCAGCATTTT. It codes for CSASNRGGNQPQHF.

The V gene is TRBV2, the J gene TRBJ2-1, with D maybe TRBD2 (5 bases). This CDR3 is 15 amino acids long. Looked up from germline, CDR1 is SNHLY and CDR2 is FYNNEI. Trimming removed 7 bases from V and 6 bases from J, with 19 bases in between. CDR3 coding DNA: TGTGCCAGCATTTGGAACCCGGACTTCAGCAATGAGCAGTTCTTC. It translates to CASIWNPDFSNEQFF. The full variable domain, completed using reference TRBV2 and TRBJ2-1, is EPEVTQTPSHQVTQMGQEVILRCVPISNHLYFYWYRQILGQKVEFLVSFYNNEISEKSEIFDDQFSVERPDGSNFTLKIRSTKLEDSAMYFCASIWNPDFSNEQFFGPGTRLTVL.

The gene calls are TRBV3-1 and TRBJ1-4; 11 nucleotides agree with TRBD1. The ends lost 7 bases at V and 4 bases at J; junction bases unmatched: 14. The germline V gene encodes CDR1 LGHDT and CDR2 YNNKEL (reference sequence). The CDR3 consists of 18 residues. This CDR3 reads CASIPRRTGGLVNEKLFF. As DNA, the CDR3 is TGTGCCAGCATCCCACGACGGACAGGGGGCTTAGTTAATGAAAAACTGTTTTTT.

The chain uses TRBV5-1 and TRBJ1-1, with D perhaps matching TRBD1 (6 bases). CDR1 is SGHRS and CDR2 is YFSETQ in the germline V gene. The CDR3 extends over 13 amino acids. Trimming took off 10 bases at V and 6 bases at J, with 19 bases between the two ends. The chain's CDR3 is CACRQAPDSEAFF. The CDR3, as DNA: TGCGCCTGCCGACAGGCCCCTGATTCTGAAGCTTTCTTT.

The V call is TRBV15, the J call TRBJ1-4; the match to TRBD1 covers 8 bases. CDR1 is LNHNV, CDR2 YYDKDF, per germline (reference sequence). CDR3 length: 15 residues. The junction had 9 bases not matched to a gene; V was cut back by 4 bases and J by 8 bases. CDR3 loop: CATSNIQDRAEKLFF. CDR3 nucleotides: TGTGCCACCAGCAATATTCAGGACAGGGCGGAAAAACTGTTTTTT.

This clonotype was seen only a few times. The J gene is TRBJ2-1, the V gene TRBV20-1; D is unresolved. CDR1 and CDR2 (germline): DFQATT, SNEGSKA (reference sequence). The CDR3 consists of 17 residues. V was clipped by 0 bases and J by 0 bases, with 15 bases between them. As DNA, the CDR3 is TGCAGTGCTAGAGATTTAGACCCAAAGAACTCCTACAATGAGCAGTTCTTC. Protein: CSARDLDPKNSYNEQFF.

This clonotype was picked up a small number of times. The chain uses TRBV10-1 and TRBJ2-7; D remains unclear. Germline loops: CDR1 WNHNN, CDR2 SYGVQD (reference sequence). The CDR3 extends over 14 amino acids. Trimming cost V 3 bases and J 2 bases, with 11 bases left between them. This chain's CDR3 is CASSDRRSPYEQYF. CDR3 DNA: TGCGCCAGCAGTGACAGGCGTTCCCCCTACGAGCAGTACTTC.

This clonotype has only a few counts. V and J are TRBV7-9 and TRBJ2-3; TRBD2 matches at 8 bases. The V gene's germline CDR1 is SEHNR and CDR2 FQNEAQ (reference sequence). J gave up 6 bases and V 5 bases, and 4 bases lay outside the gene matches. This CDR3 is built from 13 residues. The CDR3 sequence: CASSIGLADTQYF. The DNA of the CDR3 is TGTGCCAGCAGCATAGGACTAGCTGATACGCAGTATTTT.

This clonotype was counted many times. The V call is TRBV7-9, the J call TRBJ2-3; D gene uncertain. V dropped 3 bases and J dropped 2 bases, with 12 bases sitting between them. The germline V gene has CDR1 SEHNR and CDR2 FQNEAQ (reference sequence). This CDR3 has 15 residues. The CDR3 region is CASSFKRRLTDTQYF. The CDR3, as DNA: TGTGCCAGCAGCTTTAAAAGACGCCTCACAGATACGCAGTATTTT.

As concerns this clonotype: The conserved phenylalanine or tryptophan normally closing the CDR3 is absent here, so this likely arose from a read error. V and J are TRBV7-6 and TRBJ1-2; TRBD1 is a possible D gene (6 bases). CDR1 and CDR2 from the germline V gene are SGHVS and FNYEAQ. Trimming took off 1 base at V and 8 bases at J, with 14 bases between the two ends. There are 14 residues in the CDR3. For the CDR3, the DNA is TGTGCCAGCAGCTTAGAAGGGGGAGGCGTCGGCTACACCCTC. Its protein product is CASSLEGGGVGYTL.

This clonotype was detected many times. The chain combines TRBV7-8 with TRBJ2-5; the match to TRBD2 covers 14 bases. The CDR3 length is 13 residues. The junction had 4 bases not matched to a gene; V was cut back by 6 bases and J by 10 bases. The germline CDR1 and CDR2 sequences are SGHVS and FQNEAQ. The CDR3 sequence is CASSGLAGGIQYF. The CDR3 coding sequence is TGTGCCAGCAGTGGACTAGCGGGGGGTATCCAGTACTTC.

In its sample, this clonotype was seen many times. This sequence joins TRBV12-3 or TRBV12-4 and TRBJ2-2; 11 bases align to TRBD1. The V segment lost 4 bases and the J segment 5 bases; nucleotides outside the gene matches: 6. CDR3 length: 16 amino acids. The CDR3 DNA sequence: TGTGCCAGCAGTTCAGGGACAGGGGGAGATACCGGGGAGCTGTTTTTT. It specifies CASSSGTGGDTGELFF.

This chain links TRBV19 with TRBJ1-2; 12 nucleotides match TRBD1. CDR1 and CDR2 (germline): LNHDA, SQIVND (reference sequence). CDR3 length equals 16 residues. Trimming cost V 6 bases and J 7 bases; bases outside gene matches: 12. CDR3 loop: CASRTFGTGGLSGYTF. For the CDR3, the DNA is TGTGCCAGTAGGACTTTCGGGACAGGGGGCTTGAGTGGCTACACCTTC.

CDR3 sequence: CASSSDRSLYEQYF. DNA for the CDR3: TGTGCCAGCAGCTCGGACAGGTCCCTCTACGAGCAGTACTTC. This chain joins TRBV5-4 and TRBJ2-7, with 7 bases matching TRBD1. Unmatched junction bases numbered 6, after V lost 3 bases and J lost 3 bases. CDR1 is SGHNT, CDR2 YYREEE, per germline (reference sequence). This CDR3 spans 14 amino acids.

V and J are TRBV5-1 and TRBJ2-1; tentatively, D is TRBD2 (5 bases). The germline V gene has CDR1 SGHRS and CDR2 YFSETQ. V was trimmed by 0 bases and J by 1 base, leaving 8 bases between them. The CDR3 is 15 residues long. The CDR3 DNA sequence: TGCGCCAGCAGCTTGGGCGGGTTTTCCTACAATGAGCAGTTCTTC. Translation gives CASSLGGFSYNEQFF.

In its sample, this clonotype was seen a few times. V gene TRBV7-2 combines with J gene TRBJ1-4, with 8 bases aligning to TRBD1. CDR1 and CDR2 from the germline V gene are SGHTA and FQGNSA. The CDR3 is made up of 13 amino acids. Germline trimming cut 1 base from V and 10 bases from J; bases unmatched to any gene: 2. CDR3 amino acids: CASSLDQGAKLFF. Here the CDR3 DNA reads TGTGCCAGCAGCTTAGATCAGGGGGCAAAACTGTTTTTT.

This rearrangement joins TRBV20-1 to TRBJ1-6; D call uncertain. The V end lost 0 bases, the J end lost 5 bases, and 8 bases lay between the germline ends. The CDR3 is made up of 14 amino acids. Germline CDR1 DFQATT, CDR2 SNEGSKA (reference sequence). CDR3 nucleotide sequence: TGCAGTGCTAGAGACAGGCCTAATAATTCACCCCTCCACTTT. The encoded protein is CSARDRPNNSPLHF.

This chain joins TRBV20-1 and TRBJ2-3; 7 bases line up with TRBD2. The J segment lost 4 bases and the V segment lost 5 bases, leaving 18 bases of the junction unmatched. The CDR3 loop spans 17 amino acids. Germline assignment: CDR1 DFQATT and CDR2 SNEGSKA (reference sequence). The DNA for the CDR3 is TGCAGTGCTTCCCAGGGAGGGGACCCTCTCGGCGCAGATACGCAGTATTTT. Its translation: CSASQGGDPLGADTQYF.

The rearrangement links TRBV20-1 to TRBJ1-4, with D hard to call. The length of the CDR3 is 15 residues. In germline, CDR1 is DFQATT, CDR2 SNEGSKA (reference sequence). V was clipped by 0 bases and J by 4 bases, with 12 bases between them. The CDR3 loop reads CSARELGKDNEKLFF. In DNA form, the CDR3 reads TGCAGTGCTAGAGAATTAGGGAAGGATAATGAAAAACTGTTTTTT.